Included here is one TCR beta chain sequence, with context. Its target is unknown. An end of the junction differs from the germline gene, which may be a read error. The data originate from a study of regulatory T cells in long-lasting Graves disease. Turning to the study itself: Antithyroid drug exposure in newly diagnosed Graves' patients had lasted under 3 months.

Regarding time point: newly diagnosed GD, antithyroid drugs for less than 3 months. PBMCs were the source of the RNA used for TCR sequencing. Relying on iRepertoire HTBI primers and Arm-PCR of CDR3 regions, the team built TCR beta libraries. TCRdb reprocessed the multiplex PCR reads via MiXCR and lists one record per CDR3 protein. The table has approximately 300,000 distinct CDR3 sequences, over 15% seen once. This CDR3 has 13 residues. Per the germline V gene, CDR1 is SGHRS and CDR2 is YFSETQ. Points from the study as a whole: There was favoring of TRBV28, TRBJ1-2 and TRBJ2-5 in persistent disease. Those with persistent Graves' had less TCR diversity than newly diagnosed patients.

This sequence was found in a female donor with Graves disease. This rearrangement joins TRBV5-1 to TRBJ2-7, with TRBD2 matching 7 bases. Source: peripheral blood mononuclear cells (PBMCs), taken at new diagnosis, from a patient treated with antithyroid drugs. CDR3 sequence (DNA): TGTGCCAGCAGCACCGGGACTATAAACGAGCAGTACTTC. It yields the protein CASSTGTINEQYF.